Shown below are 26 T cell receptor beta chains from a single sample sequenced in a study of T cells in Graves' hyperthyroidism and ophthalmopathy. The investigators amplified TCR beta CDR3 regions from RNA transcripts. The HTBI primer set drove a first-round RT-PCR of the TCR CDR3. TCRdb reanalysed the multiplex PCR reads using MiXCR and keeps one entry per CDR3 protein. The table has around 350,000 distinct CDR3 sequences, roughly 13% seen once. Material: blood. The source of these receptors is a young woman with Graves' hyperthyroidism.

This clonotype turned up a few times. This chain uses TRBV7-3 with TRBJ2-2; D is unresolved. The CDR3 is 13 amino acids. The germline V gene encodes CDR1 SGHTA and CDR2 FQGTGA. Between the trimmed V and J ends, which lost 4 bases and 4 bases, there was a span of 7 bases. This CDR3 is CASSSPGTGELFF. The CDR3 region has the DNA TGTGCCAGCAGCTCTCCAGGCACCGGGGAGCTGTTTTTT.

This clonotype has just a few counts. The V call is TRBV6-6, the J call TRBJ2-1; D could derive from TRBD1 or TRBD2 (5 bases each). The CDR3 sequence is 21 residues long. Per germline, CDR1 MNHNY and CDR2 SVGAGI (reference sequence). The V and J ends lost 2 bases and 0 bases respectively, with 26 bases between them. The CDR3 protein is CASSYDSGHLWGMSSYNEQFF. CDR3 nucleotides: TGTGCCAGCAGTTACGATTCCGGGCATCTCTGGGGGATGAGCTCCTACAATGAGCAGTTCTTC.

V is TRBV4-3 and J is TRBJ2-3; 9 nucleotides line up with TRBD2. The CDR3 extends over 17 amino acids. The germline V gene encodes CDR1 LGHNA and CDR2 YSLEER. V shed 4 bases, J shed 1 base, and the junction held 9 bases outside the gene matches. The CDR3 DNA follows: TGCGCCAGCAGCCGACCCTTAGCGGGAGTGGGCACAGATACGCAGTATTTT. It yields the protein CASSRPLAGVGTDTQYF.

The J gene is TRBJ1-4, the V gene TRBV7-2; D might be TRBD1 (5 bases). Germline CDR1 and CDR2: SGHTA and FQGNSA. The CDR3 runs 16 residues. The V gene lost 1 base and the J gene lost 7 bases, with 16 bases spanning the gap. CDR3 nucleotides: TGTACCAGCAGCTTAGTCTCGGACACGGTGGGTGAAAAACTGTTTTTT. It specifies CTSSLVSDTVGEKLFF.

As for this clonotype: A much larger clone is a single base away; this may be a read error. The rearrangement joins TRBV29-1 to TRBJ2-3; perhaps D is TRBD1 or TRBD2 (5 bases each). Trimming took 4 bases from V and 0 from J, leaving 5 bases between them. Germline V gene data show CDR1 as SQVTM and CDR2 as ANQGSEA. This CDR3 has 12 residues. CDR3 in amino acids: CSVGGSTDTQYF. The CDR3 DNA follows: TGCAGCGTTGGGGGGAGCACAGATACGCAGTATTTT.

This clonotype appeared many times. The chain combines TRBV20-1 with TRBJ2-1; 13 bases match TRBD2. The CDR3 contains 15 residues. In germline, CDR1 is DFQATT, CDR2 SNEGSKA (reference sequence). Trimming cost V 8 bases and J 3 bases; bases outside gene matches: 7. The CDR3 bases are TGCAGTTCACCAGGGACTAGCGGGATCTACAATGAGCAGTTCTTC. Its protein product is CSSPGTSGIYNEQFF.

This clonotype was detected a few times. The chain carries TRBV30 and TRBJ1-5; TRBD1 might be the D (5 bases). V was trimmed by 0 bases and J by 0 bases, leaving 15 bases between them. Per the germline V gene, CDR1 is GTSNPN and CDR2 is SVGIG (reference sequence). This CDR3 region has 17 residues. The chain's CDR3 is CAWSVRGVGYSNQPQHF. The CDR3 coding sequence is TGTGCCTGGAGTGTAAGAGGGGTTGGGTATAGCAATCAGCCCCAGCATTTT.

This clonotype was found many times. The chain combines TRBV20-1 with TRBJ1-4; D possibly corresponds to TRBD1 (5 bases). CDR1 is DFQATT and CDR2 is SNEGSKA in the germline V gene (reference sequence). Trimming cost V 3 bases and J 7 bases, with 6 bases left between them. The CDR3 sequence is 11 residues long. This CDR3 is CSASGGEKLFF. The CDR3 DNA follows: TGCAGTGCTAGTGGGGGTGAAAAACTGTTTTTT.

With regard to this clonotype: This may arise from a read error, as a much more abundant clone is one base away. The chain is built from TRBV2 and TRBJ1-2; D not resolved. Germline CDR1 SNHLY, CDR2 FYNNEI. The CDR3 is 10 amino acids. The DNA for the CDR3 is TGTGCCGGCAGAGACTATGGCTACACCTTC. The encoded protein is CAGRDYGYTF.

The chain has TRBV10-3 and TRBJ2-1; D is perhaps TRBD1 or TRBD2 (5 bases each). Trimming removed 6 bases at V and 8 bases at J, with 14 bases between. CDR3 size: 13 residues. The V gene's germline CDR1 is ENHRY and CDR2 SYGVKD. The CDR3 bases are TGTGCCATCAGCCCGGGACCCCTAGATGAGCAGTTCTTC. It is translated as CAISPGPLDEQFF.

In its sample, this clonotype was seen many times. The V gene is TRBV20-1, the J gene TRBJ2-7; D is ambiguous. From germline, CDR1 is DFQATT and CDR2 SNEGSKA (reference sequence). The V and J ends lost 0 bases and 0 bases respectively, with 12 bases between them. The CDR3 covers 15 residues. The DNA of the CDR3 is TGCAGTGCTAGAGATATGAGCGCGAGCTCCTACGAGCAGTACTTC. Its translation: CSARDMSASSYEQYF.

In its sample, this clonotype was seen a few times. V is TRBV5-1 and J is TRBJ1-1, with D unresolved. The CDR3 contains 17 residues. V lost 0 bases, J lost 2 bases, and 17 bases lay in between. In germline, CDR1 is SGHRS, CDR2 YFSETQ. Here the CDR3 DNA reads TGCGCCAGCAGCTTGGTGGACCTCCGAAGACCAAACACTGAAGCTTTCTTT. Its protein product is CASSLVDLRRPNTEAFF.

The V and J genes are TRBV19 and TRBJ1-5; tentatively, D is TRBD1 (5 bases). In germline, CDR1 is LNHDA, CDR2 SQIVND (reference sequence). The CDR3 covers 15 residues. Trimming took 0 bases from V and 5 from J, leaving 11 bases between them. CDR3 loop: CASSIEGRRDQPQHF. Written as DNA, the CDR3 is TGTGCCAGTAGTATAGAGGGGCGCAGGGATCAGCCCCAGCATTTT.

This clonotype appeared many times. The chain uses TRBV6-1 and TRBJ1-2; possibly TRBD1 for D (5 bases). CDR1 is MNHNS, CDR2 SASEGT, per germline. V lost 6 bases and J lost 0, with 17 bases in between. The CDR3 runs 16 residues. CDR3 nucleotides: TGTGCCAGCAGATTCACGACAGACTACACTAACTATGGCTACACCTTC. Protein product: CASRFTTDYTNYGYTF.

This clonotype was recorded many times. The rearrangement uses TRBV7-2 and TRBJ2-7; TRBD1 is a possible D gene (5 bases). The CDR3 sequence is 14 residues long. Between the trimmed V and J ends, which lost 2 bases and 1 base, there was a span of 9 bases. Germline V gene data show CDR1 as SGHTA and CDR2 as FQGNSA. CDR3 in amino acids: CASSLQGLSYEQYF. For the CDR3, the DNA is TGTGCCAGCAGCTTACAGGGTCTGTCCTACGAGCAGTACTTC.

This clonotype came up many times. The CDR3, as DNA: TGTGCCAGCCTCACCGAGGGGGGGAACACTGAAGCTTTCTTT. Amino acid sequence: CASLTEGGNTEAFF. The chain couples TRBV6-1 to TRBJ1-1, with D possibly TRBD1 on 6 matching bases. The germline V gene encodes CDR1 MNHNS and CDR2 SASEGT. Deletions cut 8 bases from V and 1 base from J, with 14 bases between. CDR3 length: 14 amino acids.

This clonotype has a count of ten or more. The chain carries TRBV6-1 and TRBJ1-2, with TRBD1 as a possible D gene (5 bases). V was shortened by 1 base and J by 3 bases, with 6 bases between the two germline ends. The CDR3 runs 13 residues. The germline V gene encodes CDR1 MNHNS and CDR2 SASEGT. DNA for the CDR3: TGTGCCAGCAGTGAAGGGACACACTATGGCTACACCTTC. Its protein is CASSEGTHYGYTF.

In this sample, this clonotype turned up many times. The CDR3 region has the DNA TGCAGTGCGAGGGAGGGGCAAGAGACCCAGTACTTC. The encoded protein is CSAREGQETQYF. The chain links TRBV20-1 to TRBJ2-5; TRBD2 agrees at 7 bases. The CDR3 is made up of 12 amino acids. J gave up 2 bases and V 6 bases, and 3 bases lay outside the gene matches. The V gene's germline CDR1 is DFQATT and CDR2 SNEGSKA (reference sequence).

This clonotype was counted ten times or more. CDR3 residues: CASRDRDRGQPQHF. As DNA, the CDR3 is TGTGCCAGCAGGGACCGGGACAGGGGTCAGCCCCAGCATTTT. The chain recombines TRBV2 with TRBJ1-5; 10 bases map to TRBD1. After removal of 6 bases from V and 6 bases from J, the junction contained 5 bases not matched to a gene. There are 14 residues in the CDR3. CDR1 is SNHLY, CDR2 FYNNEI, per germline.

This clonotype appeared many times. The chain carries TRBV7-9 and TRBJ2-1, with TRBD1 identical over 8 bases. The V and J ends lost 5 bases and 6 bases, in that order; junction bases with no gene match: 9. Germline CDR1 reads SEHNR; CDR2 reads FQNEAQ (reference sequence). The CDR3 sequence is 15 residues long. In DNA form, the CDR3 reads TGTGCCAGCAGCCAGACAGGGGAGGTTTCCAATGAGCAGTTCTTC. This encodes CASSQTGEVSNEQFF.

There are many counts of this clonotype. The rearrangement joins TRBV20-1 to TRBJ1-4; D is undetermined. Trimming cost V 3 bases and J 6 bases, with 17 bases left between them. The CDR3 sequence is 15 residues long. CDR1 is DFQATT and CDR2 is SNEGSKA in the germline V gene (reference sequence). CDR3 bases: TGCAGTGCTAGTCCTCGGACCCCTGGGGATGAAAAACTGTTTTTT. Translation gives CSASPRTPGDEKLFF.

This clonotype was recorded many times. The chain is built from TRBV28 and TRBJ1-5; D call uncertain. This CDR3 contains 15 residues. V lost 3 bases and J 5 bases, leaving 14 bases between the germline ends. In germline, CDR1 is MDHEN, CDR2 SYDVKM. CDR3 sequence reads: CASSFWASSYQPQHF. DNA for the CDR3: TGTGCCAGCAGTTTTTGGGCCAGTTCCTATCAGCCCCAGCATTTT.

The sample holds many counts of this clonotype. The rearrangement joins TRBV19 to TRBJ2-1; TRBD1 matches at 8 bases. The CDR3 consists of 15 residues. Germline V lookup: CDR1 LNHDA, CDR2 SQIVND (reference sequence). Trimming removed 1 base from V and 5 bases from J; junction bases left unmatched: 4. DNA for the CDR3: TGTGCCAGTAGTATAGGGGACAGGACACACAATGAGCAGTTCTTC. This codes for CASSIGDRTHNEQFF.

This clonotype was seen repeatedly, ten times or more. The gene calls are TRBV11-2 and TRBJ2-5, with no clear D. Germline-derived CDR1 and CDR2 are SGHAT and FQNNGV. The CDR3 is made up of 12 amino acids. Between the trimmed V and J ends, which lost 5 bases and 0 bases, there was a span of 4 bases. The CDR3 sequence is CASSQNQETQYF. The CDR3 coding sequence is TGTGCCAGCAGCCAGAACCAAGAGACCCAGTACTTC.

As regards this clonotype: This may be a read error, as it is one base from a much larger clone. Since the CDR3 does not end with the conserved phenylalanine or tryptophan, this likely comes from a read error. The rearrangement joins TRBV29-1 to TRBJ1-1; tentative D call: TRBD1 (5 bases). The CDR3 spans 16 residues. Germline V CDR1 and CDR2: SQVTM, ANQGSEA. Trimming removed 2 bases from V and 0 bases from J, with 16 bases in between. CDR3 nucleotides: TGCAGCGTTGAACTAGGGGAAGGCACGTTGAACACTGAAGCTTTCTCT. As protein: CSVELGEGTLNTEAFS.

This clonotype showed up just a few times. The CDR3 nucleotides read TGTGCCAGCAGCCCGCTATCGAGACAAATCTATGGCTACACCTTC. Translating gives CASSPLSRQIYGYTF. This chain joins TRBV7-2 and TRBJ1-2; D gene unclear. There are 15 residues in the CDR3. CDR1 is SGHTA, CDR2 FQGNSA, per germline. V lost 5 bases, J lost 4 bases, and 17 bases lay in between.